The sample holds a few counts of the clone carrying this T cell receptor (beta chain). Its matching antigen is unknown. This sample stems from a study of beta chain features in type 1 diabetes. Findings and limits, study-wide: A potential influence of HLA type upon TCRB rearrangement remained unresolved herein. Among all four CD4+ subsets, Type 1 diabetes patients had TCRB CDR3s that were moderately but significantly shorter.

CDR3 length equals 14 residues. From germline, CDR1 is SGHTA and CDR2 FQGNSA. Trimming removed 7 bases from V and 0 bases from J, with 11 bases in between. Every bit of the isolated RNA underwent reverse transcription, so sequencing read expressed TCRB transcripts. Sequencing used immunoSEQ multiplex PCR; TCRdb keeps in-frame clones, though not all of them. The sample lists about 160,000 clones, roughly 8% occurring once. The clonotype originates from a middle-aged woman with type 1 diabetes. The sample taken for sequencing was central memory CD4+ T cells from blood. This chain links TRBV7-2 with TRBJ2-3, with unresolved D. CDR3 loop: CASTYSPSTDTQYF. In DNA, the CDR3 is TGTGCCAGCACCTACAGTCCTAGCACAGATACGCAGTATTTT.